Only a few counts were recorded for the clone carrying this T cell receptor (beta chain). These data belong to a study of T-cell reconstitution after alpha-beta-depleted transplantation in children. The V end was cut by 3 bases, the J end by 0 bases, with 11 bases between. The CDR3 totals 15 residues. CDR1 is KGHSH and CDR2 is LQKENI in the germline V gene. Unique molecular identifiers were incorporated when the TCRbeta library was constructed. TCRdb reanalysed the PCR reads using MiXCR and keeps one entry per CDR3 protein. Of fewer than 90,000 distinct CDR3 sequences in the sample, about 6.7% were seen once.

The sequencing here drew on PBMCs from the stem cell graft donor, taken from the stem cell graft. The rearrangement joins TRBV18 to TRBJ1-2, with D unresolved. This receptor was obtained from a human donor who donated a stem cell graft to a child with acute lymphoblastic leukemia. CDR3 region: CASSPEGATNYGYTF. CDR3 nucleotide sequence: TGTGCCAGCTCACCCGAGGGTGCGACTAACTATGGCTACACCTTC.